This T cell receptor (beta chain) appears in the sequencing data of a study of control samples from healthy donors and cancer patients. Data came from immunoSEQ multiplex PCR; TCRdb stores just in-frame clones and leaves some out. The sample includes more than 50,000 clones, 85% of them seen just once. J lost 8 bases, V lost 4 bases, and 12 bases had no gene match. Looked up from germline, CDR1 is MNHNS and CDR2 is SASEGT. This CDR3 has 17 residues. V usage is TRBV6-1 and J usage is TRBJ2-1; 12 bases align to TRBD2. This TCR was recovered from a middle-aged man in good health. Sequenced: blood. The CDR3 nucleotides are TGTGCCAGCAGTGCGGGGCCTAGCGGGAGGGCAATATATGAGCAGTTCTTC. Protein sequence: CASSAGPSGRAIYEQFF.